These 10 T cell receptor beta chains were sequenced from one sample in a study of identical twins. TCRdb processed the 5' RACE reads anew with MiXCR; each CDR3 protein has one entry. Counted here are approximately 500,000 distinct CDR3 sequences, about 15% occurring once; the ten biggest clones make up about 0.47%. The data were also submitted as part of a second study, on yellow fever vaccine responses in identical twins.

Sequencing input: CD4+ T cells sorted from blood. The receptors here all came from a woman under 30 in good health.

A few counts support this clonotype. The J gene is TRBJ2-7, the V gene TRBV20-1; TRBD2 might be the D (6 bases). Per germline, CDR1 DFQATT and CDR2 SNEGSKA (reference sequence). The ends were cut back, 3 bases at V and 3 bases at J, with 12 bases in the middle. This CDR3 region has 13 residues. DNA for the CDR3: TGCAGTGCTAGGGGGGGATCTTACTACGAGCAGTACGTC. It specifies CSARGGSYYEQYV.

The rearrangement uses TRBV6-1 and TRBJ1-4, with D uncertain. The germline gives CDR1 MNHNS, CDR2 SASEGT. The CDR3 loop spans 16 amino acids. Between the trimmed V and J ends, which lost 2 bases and 0 bases, there was a span of 10 bases. CDR3: CASSERWAATNEKLFF. CDR3 DNA sequence: TGTGCCAGCAGTGAACGGTGGGCAGCAACTAATGAAAAACTGTTTTTT.

The genes are TRBV5-1 and TRBJ2-1; TRBD2 matches at 13 bases. V lost 1 base, J lost 2 bases, and 12 bases stayed unmatched. Germline V gene data show CDR1 as SGHRS and CDR2 as YFSETQ. The CDR3 loop spans 20 amino acids. CDR3 DNA: TGCGCCAGCAGCTTGCGAGAAAATGAGGGACTAGCGGGAACCTACAATGAGCAGTTCTTC. It translates to CASSLRENEGLAGTYNEQFF.

This clonotype showed up just a few times. The rearrangement links TRBV27 to TRBJ1-1; D unclear. V lost 3 bases to trimming and J lost 0 bases, with 11 bases between them. The CDR3 contains 15 residues. The germline V gene has CDR1 MNHEY and CDR2 SMNVEV (reference sequence). The DNA for the CDR3 is TGTGCCAGCAGTTTTCACGGGCGGGTGAACACTGAAGCTTTCTTT. This codes for CASSFHGRVNTEAFF.

This clonotype was seen a handful of times. The J gene is TRBJ1-1, the V gene TRBV28; D gene ambiguous. The germline V and J ends were trimmed by 6 bases and 2 bases, with 16 bases remaining between them. This CDR3 comprises 15 residues. Looked up from germline, CDR1 is MDHEN and CDR2 is SYDVKM. The CDR3 here is CASSTPGRPNTEAFF. The CDR3 DNA reads as TGTGCCAGCAGCACCCCCGGACGGCCAAACACTGAAGCTTTCTTT.

This clonotype was seen a handful of times. CDR3 sequence reads: CASSLRLAGDLGNIQYF. CDR3 nucleotides: TGTGCCAGCAGCTTACGGTTAGCGGGGGACCTGGGGAACATTCAGTACTTC. The V and J genes are TRBV7-9 and TRBJ2-4; 9 bases are shared with TRBD2. Germline CDR1 SEHNR, CDR2 FQNEAQ (reference sequence). V gave up 2 bases and J gave up 7 bases; unmatched junction bases: 12. The CDR3 runs to 17 residues.

This clonotype was detected only a few times. The V call is TRBV15, the J call TRBJ2-2; 9 nucleotides align to TRBD2. Germline CDR1 LNHNV, CDR2 YYDKDF (reference sequence). This CDR3 region has 16 residues. Unmatched junction bases numbered 4, after V lost 0 bases and J lost 5 bases. As DNA, the CDR3 is TGTGCCACCAGCAGAGATATGGCGGGAGGGACCGGGGAGCTGTTTTTT. This encodes CATSRDMAGGTGELFF.

This clonotype was counted ten times or more. The chain employs TRBV6-2 or TRBV6-3 and TRBJ2-1; no clear D gene. V was pared by 5 bases and J by 0 bases, with 11 bases between. This CDR3 region has 15 residues. Germline V gene data show CDR1 as MNHEY and CDR2 as SVGEGT. CDR3 nucleotides: TGTGCCAGCAGTCCGCAGTTTAGCTCCTACAATGAGCAGTTCTTC. As protein: CASSPQFSSYNEQFF.

This chain uses TRBV29-1 with TRBJ2-5; TRBD2 agrees at 7 bases. The CDR3 is 12 residues long. The V segment lost 3 bases and the J segment 9 bases; nucleotides outside the gene matches: 7. Germline CDR1 reads SQVTM; CDR2 reads ANQGSEA. CDR3 in DNA: TGCAGCGTTGAGTGGAGGACTAGGGCCCAGTACTTC. Amino acid sequence: CSVEWRTRAQYF. Full variable domain (outside the CDR3, taken from reference TRBV29-1 and TRBJ2-5): SAVISQKPSRDICQRGTSLTIQCQVDSQVTMMFWYRQQPGQSLTLIATANQGSEATYESGFVIDKFPISRPNLTFSTLTVSNMSPEDSSIYLCSVEWRTRAQYFGPGTRLLVL.

The sample holds a few counts of this clonotype. The V call is TRBV2, the J call TRBJ2-1; unclear D gene. With 4 bases removed from V and 5 bases from J, the gap between germline ends came to 12 bases. CDR1 is SNHLY and CDR2 is FYNNEI in the germline V gene. The CDR3 sequence is 14 residues long. This chain's CDR3 is CASSGASWDNEQFF. The CDR3 bases are TGTGCCAGCAGTGGGGCTAGTTGGGACAATGAGCAGTTCTTC. Drawing the rest from reference TRBV2 and TRBJ2-1, the complete variable domain is EPEVTQTPSHQVTQMGQEVILRCVPISNHLYFYWYRQILGQKVEFLVSFYNNEISEKSEIFDDQFSVERPDGSNFTLKIRSTKLEDSAMYFCASSGASWDNEQFFGPGTRLTVL.